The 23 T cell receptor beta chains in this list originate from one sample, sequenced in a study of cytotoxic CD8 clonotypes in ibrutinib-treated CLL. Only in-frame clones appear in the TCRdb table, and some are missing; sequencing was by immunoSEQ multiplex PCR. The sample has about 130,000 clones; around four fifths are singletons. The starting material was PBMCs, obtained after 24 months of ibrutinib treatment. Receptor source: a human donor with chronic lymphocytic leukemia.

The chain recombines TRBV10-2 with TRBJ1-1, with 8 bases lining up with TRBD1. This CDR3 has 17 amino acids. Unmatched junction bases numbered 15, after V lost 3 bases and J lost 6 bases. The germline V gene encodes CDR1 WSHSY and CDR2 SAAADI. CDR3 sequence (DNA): TGCGCCAGCAGTGACGACAGGGGCCGAGCTTACCCCCCTGAAGCTTTCTTT. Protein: CASSDDRGRAYPPEAFF.

The CDR3 DNA follows: TGCGCCAGCAGCCAAGGGGGGGGAATGGCTAACTATGGCTACACCTTC. Translating it yields CASSQGGGMANYGYTF. The chain combines TRBV4-3 with TRBJ1-2; D possibly corresponds to TRBD1 (5 bases). The germline V gene has CDR1 LGHNA and CDR2 YSLEER. The CDR3 loop spans 16 amino acids. The V and J ends lost 1 base and 0 bases respectively, with 12 bases between them.

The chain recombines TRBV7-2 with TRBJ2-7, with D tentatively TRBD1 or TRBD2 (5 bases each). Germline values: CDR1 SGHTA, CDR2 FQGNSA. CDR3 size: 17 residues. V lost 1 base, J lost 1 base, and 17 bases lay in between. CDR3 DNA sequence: TGTGCCAGCAGCTTAGATTCCTCCGGGGCTTATTCCTACGAGCAGTACTTC. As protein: CASSLDSSGAYSYEQYF.

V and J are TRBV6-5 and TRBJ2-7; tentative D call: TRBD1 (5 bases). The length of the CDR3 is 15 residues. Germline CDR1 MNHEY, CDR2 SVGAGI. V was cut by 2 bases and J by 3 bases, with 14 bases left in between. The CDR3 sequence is CASSYGATVGYEQYF. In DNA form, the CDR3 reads TGTGCCAGCAGTTACGGGGCTACTGTGGGCTACGAGCAGTACTTC.

CDR3 in DNA: TGTGCCAGCAGTTCAAGGTTCAGGGGTTCCGGCGAGCAGTACTTC. Translation gives CASSSRFRGSGEQYF. The V and J genes are TRBV6-5 and TRBJ2-7; D is perhaps TRBD1 (6 bases). Germline V gene sequence: CDR1 MNHEY, CDR2 SVGAGI. Trimming took off 4 bases at V and 6 bases at J, with 19 bases between the two ends. The CDR3 extends over 15 amino acids.

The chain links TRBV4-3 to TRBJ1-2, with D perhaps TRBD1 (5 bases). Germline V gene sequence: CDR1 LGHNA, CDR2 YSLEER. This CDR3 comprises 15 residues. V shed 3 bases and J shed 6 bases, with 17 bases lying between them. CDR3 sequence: CASSQMGRAGNGYTF. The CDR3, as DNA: TGCGCCAGCAGCCAGATGGGCAGGGCGGGCAATGGCTACACCTTC.

CDR3 nucleotide sequence: TGTGCCATCAGTGAGTTTGACTCAGGCAACTATGGCTACACCTTC. Translated, it gives CAISEFDSGNYGYTF. The chain employs TRBV10-3 and TRBJ1-2; D remains ambiguous. Per germline, CDR1 ENHRY and CDR2 SYGVKD. Trimming pared 1 base from V and 2 bases from J, leaving 11 bases between. The CDR3 contains 15 residues.

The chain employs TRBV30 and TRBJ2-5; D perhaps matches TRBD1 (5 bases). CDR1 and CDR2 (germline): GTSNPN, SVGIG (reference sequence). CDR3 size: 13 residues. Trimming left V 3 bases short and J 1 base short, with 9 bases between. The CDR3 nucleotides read TGTGCCTGGAGCGGAAGGGGCCAAGAGACCCAGTACTTC. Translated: CAWSGRGQETQYF. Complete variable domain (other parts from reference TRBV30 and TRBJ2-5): SQTIHQWPATLVQPVGSPLSLECTVEGTSNPNLYWYRQAAGRGLQLLFYSVGIGQISSEVPQNLSASRPQDRQFILSSKKLLLSDSGFYLCAWSGRGQETQYFGPGTRLLVL.

CDR3 loop: CASGLATTPDPGGAEQYF. CDR3 nucleotide sequence: TGTGCTAGTGGTTTGGCTACGACTCCCGACCCAGGGGGCGCAGAGCAGTACTTC. The J gene is TRBJ2-7, the V gene TRBV12-5, with TRBD1 matching over 8 bases. Germline V CDR1 and CDR2: LGHNT, FRNRAP. The CDR3 is 18 amino acids. J lost 7 bases, V lost 1 base, and 18 bases had no gene match.

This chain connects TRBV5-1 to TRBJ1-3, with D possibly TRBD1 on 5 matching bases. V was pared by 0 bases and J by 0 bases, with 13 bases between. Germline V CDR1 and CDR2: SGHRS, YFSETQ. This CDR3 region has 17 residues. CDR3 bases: TGCGCCAGCAGCTTGGTAGGGGTAGAGGGCTCTGGAAACACCATATATTTT. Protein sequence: CASSLVGVEGSGNTIYF.

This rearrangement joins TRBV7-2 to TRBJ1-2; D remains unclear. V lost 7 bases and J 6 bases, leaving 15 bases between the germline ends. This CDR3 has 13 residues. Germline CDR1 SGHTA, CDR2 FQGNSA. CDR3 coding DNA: TGTGCCAGCACCCGACTATCACGTGATGGCTACACCTTC. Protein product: CASTRLSRDGYTF.

The CDR3 region is CASSQGGGLEAFF. The CDR3 bases are TGCGCCAGCAGCCAAGGTGGGGGGCTGGAGGCTTTCTTT. This chain connects TRBV4-3 to TRBJ1-1; a weak D match, TRBD1 (6 bases). With 1 base removed from V and 11 bases from J, the gap between germline ends came to 14 bases. CDR3 length equals 13 residues. The germline V gene encodes CDR1 LGHNA and CDR2 YSLEER.

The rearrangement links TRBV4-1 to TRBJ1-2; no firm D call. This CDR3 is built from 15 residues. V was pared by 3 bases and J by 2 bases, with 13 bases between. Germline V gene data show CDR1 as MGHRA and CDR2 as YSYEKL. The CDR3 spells CASSQKPGLNYGYTF. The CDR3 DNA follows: TGCGCCAGCAGCCAGAAGCCGGGATTGAACTATGGCTACACCTTC.

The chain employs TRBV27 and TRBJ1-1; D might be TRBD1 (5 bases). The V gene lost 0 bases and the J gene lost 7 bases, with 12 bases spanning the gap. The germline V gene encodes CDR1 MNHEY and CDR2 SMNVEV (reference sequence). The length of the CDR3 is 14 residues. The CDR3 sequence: CASSLSGGLGEAFF. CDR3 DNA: TGTGCCAGCAGTTTATCGGGGGGGTTGGGTGAAGCTTTCTTT.

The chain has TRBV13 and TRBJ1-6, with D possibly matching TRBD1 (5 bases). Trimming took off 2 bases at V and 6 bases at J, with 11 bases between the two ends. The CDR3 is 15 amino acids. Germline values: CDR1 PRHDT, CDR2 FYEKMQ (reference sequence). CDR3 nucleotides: TGTGCCAGCAGCTTACATGGGACGGCTAATTCACCCCTCCACTTT. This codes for CASSLHGTANSPLHF.

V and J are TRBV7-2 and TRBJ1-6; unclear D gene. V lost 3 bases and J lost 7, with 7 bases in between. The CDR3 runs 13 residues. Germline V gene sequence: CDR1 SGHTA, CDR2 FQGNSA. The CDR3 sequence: CASSFGRNSPLHF. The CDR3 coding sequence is TGTGCCAGCAGCTTCGGACGGAATTCACCCCTCCACTTT.

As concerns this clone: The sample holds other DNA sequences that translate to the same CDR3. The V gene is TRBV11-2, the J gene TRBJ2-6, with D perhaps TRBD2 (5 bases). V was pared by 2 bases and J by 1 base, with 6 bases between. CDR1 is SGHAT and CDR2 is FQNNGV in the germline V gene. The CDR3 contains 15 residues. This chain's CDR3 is CASSLRGSGANVLTF. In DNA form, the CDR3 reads TGTGCCAGCAGCTTAAGAGGGTCTGGGGCCAACGTCCTGACTTTC.

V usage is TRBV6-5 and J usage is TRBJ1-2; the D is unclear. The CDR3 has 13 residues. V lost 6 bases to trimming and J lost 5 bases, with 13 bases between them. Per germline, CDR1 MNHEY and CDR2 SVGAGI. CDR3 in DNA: TGTGCCAGCAGCCGATCATCCCGATATGGCTACACCTTC. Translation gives CASSRSSRYGYTF.

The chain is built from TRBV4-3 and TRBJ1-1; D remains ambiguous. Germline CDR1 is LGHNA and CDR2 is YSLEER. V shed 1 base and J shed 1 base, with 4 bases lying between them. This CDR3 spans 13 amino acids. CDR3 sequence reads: CASSQVWNTEAFF. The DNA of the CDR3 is TGCGCCAGCAGCCAAGTATGGAACACTGAAGCTTTCTTT.

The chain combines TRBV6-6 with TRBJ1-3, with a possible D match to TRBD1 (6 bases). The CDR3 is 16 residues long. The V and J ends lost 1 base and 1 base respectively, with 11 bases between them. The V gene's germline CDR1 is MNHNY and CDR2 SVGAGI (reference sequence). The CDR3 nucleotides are TGTGCCAGCAGTTACTTGGGACAACGTTCTGGAAACACCATATATTTT. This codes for CASSYLGQRSGNTIYF.

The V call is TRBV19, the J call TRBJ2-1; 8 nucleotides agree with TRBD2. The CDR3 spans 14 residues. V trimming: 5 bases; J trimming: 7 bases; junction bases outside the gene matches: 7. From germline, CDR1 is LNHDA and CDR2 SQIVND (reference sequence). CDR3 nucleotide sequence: TGTGCCAGTAGTGCGTCGGCTAGCGGGAATGAGCAGTTCTTC. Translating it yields CASSASASGNEQFF.

The CDR3 loop is CASSIPRGKADNEQFF. As DNA, the CDR3 is TGTGCCAGTAGTATTCCTCGGGGTAAGGCAGACAATGAGCAGTTCTTC. The V call is TRBV19, the J call TRBJ2-1, with D possibly being TRBD2 (5 bases). In germline, CDR1 is LNHDA, CDR2 SQIVND (reference sequence). Trimming took off 3 bases at V and 5 bases at J, with 17 bases between the two ends. CDR3 length: 16 residues. The whole variable domain, remainder taken from reference TRBV19 and TRBJ2-1, is DGGITQSPKYLFRKEGQNVTLSCEQNLNHDAMYWYRQDPGQGLRLIYYSQIVNDFQKGDIAEGYSVSREKKESFPLTVTSAQKNPTAFYLCASSIPRGKADNEQFFGPGTRLTVL.

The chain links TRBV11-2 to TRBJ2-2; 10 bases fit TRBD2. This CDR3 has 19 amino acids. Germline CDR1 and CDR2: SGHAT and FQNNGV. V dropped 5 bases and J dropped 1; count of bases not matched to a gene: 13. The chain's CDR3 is CASSPRGRLAGENTGELFF. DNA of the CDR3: TGTGCCAGCAGCCCTCGGGGGAGGCTAGCGGGGGAGAACACCGGGGAGCTGTTTTTT.